This is a list of T cell receptor beta chains from one sample in a study of cytomegalovirus exposure and HLA in healthy donors. Measured with immunoSEQ multiplex PCR; TCRdb has only the in-frame clones, and not every one. This sample's table has 45,000 to 65,000 clones. The sequenced sample was PBMCs. The receptor source for this set is a young man in good health and CMV-seropositive. The CDR3 runs from the conserved cysteine through the conserved F or W. D genes are given only for firm matches.

j_call v_call d_call cdr3_nt cdr3_aa
TRBJ2-7 TRBV4-1 TRBD2 TGCGCCAGCAGCTCCAGGACTAGCGAGAGAACCTACGAGCAGTACTTC CASSSRTSERTYEQYF
TRBJ2-7 TRBV10-3 TRBD2 TGTGCCATCAGTGAGTCACTAGCGATTTCGTACGAGCAGTACTTC CAISESLAISYEQYF
TRBJ1-2 TRBV5-5 TRBD1 TGTGCCAGCAGCTGGCAGGGGGACTATGGCTACACCTTC CASSWQGDYGYTF
TRBJ2-7 TRBV19 TRBD1 TGTGCCAGTAGTCGGGACAGGGTAAATCTCGAGCAGTACTTC CASSRDRVNLEQYF
TRBJ1-1 TRBV5-4 TRBD1 TGCGCCAGCAGCCCAAGACAGGGAGGTATCGAAGCTTTCTTT CASSPRQGGIEAFF
TRBJ2-7 TRBV5-4 NA TGTGCCAGCAGCTTGGACAGGAGCTCCTACGAGCAGTACTTC CASSLDRSSYEQYF
TRBJ2-7 TRBV10-2 TRBD2 TGCGCCAGCTGGACAGCGGGGGCCTACGAGCAGTACTTC CASWTAGAYEQYF
TRBJ2-1 TRBV19 TRBD1 TGTGCCAGTAGTACGACAGGGAATCGGGAGCAGTTCTTC CASSTTGNREQFF
TRBJ1-3 TRBV5-6 NA TGTGCCAGCAGCTTGGTAGCTGGAAACACCATATATTTT CASSLVAGNTIYF
TRBJ2-7 TRBV19 TRBD1 TGTGCCAGTAGTATCCGGGACAGCATCCTATACGAGCAGTACTTC CASSIRDSILYEQYF
TRBJ1-2 TRBV5-1 TRBD1 TGCGCCAGCAGCCCGGGGACAGAACCCTATGGCTACACCTTC CASSPGTEPYGYTF
TRBJ2-7 TRBV5-1 NA TGCGCCAGCAGCTTGGGGGGAGTCGACGAGCAGTACTTC CASSLGGVDEQYF
TRBJ2-7 TRBV5-3 NA TGTGCCAGAAGCACCAGGGCTAGCTCCTACGAGCAGTACTTC CARSTRASSYEQYF
TRBJ2-7 TRBV6-1 TRBD2 TGTGCCAGCAGCGGACTAGCGGGAGGGCCCTACGAGCAGTACTTC CASSGLAGGPYEQYF
TRBJ2-1 TRBV6-1 NA TGTGCCAGCAGTGAAGGAGCAGGCTACAATGAGCAGTTCTTC CASSEGAGYNEQFF
TRBJ2-7 TRBV4-1 TRBD2 TGCGCCAGCAGCCTTGTTAGCGGGAGCTCCTACGAGCAGTACTTC CASSLVSGSSYEQYF
TRBJ2-6 TRBV11-3 NA TGTGCCAGCAGCAACAGGATCCGCTCTGGGGCCAACGTCCTGACTTTC CASSNRIRSGANVLTF
TRBJ2-3 TRBV5-1 TRBD2 TGCGCCAGCAGCTGGCGGGGACTAGCGGGAGGGCCTGAAGATACGCAGTATTTT CASSWRGLAGGPEDTQYF
TRBJ2-5 TRBV5-4 TRBD2 TGTGCCAGCAGCCCCCCGGGGGGAGTAGGGACCCAGTACTTC CASSPPGGVGTQYF
TRBJ2-5 TRBV2 TRBD1 TGTGCCAGCAGTGAATGGGACAGGGTGGAAAAGACCCAGTACTTC CASSEWDRVEKTQYF
TRBJ1-5 TRBV6-6 NA TGTGCCAGCAGTTACTCGGAGGGCGACCAGCCCCAGCATTTT CASSYSEGDQPQHF
TRBJ1-4 TRBV5-1 NA TGCGCCAGCAGCTTGACCGGGGATAATGAAAAACTGTTTTTT CASSLTGDNEKLFF
TRBJ1-1 TRBV2 NA TGTGCCAGACCACGACAGGAGCGGGAGATGAACACTGAAGCTTTCTTT CARPRQEREMNTEAFF
TRBJ2-5 TRBV6-1 TRBD2 TGTGCCAGCAGTGAAGCGGGTCTAGCGGAGGGGACCCAGTACTTC CASSEAGLAEGTQYF
TRBJ2-3 TRBV5-8 NA TGTGCCAGCGCCCAAGGGACACATACGCAGTATTTT CASAQGTHTQYF
TRBJ1-1 TRBV11-2 TRBD1 TGTGCCAGCAGCTTCCGGGACAGGGGCTTGGGAGCTTTCTTT CASSFRDRGLGAFF
TRBJ2-1 TRBV29-1 NA TGCAGCGTCAGTCCCTGGGACATATACAATGAGCAGTTCTTC CSVSPWDIYNEQFF
TRBJ1-3 TRBV2 NA TGTGCCAGCAGTGAGGTGCAGATAAAATCTGGAAACACCATATATTTT CASSEVQIKSGNTIYF
TRBJ2-2 TRBV2 TRBD1 TGTGCCAGCTTAGGACAGGGGGGCACCGGGGAGCTGTTTTTT CASLGQGGTGELFF